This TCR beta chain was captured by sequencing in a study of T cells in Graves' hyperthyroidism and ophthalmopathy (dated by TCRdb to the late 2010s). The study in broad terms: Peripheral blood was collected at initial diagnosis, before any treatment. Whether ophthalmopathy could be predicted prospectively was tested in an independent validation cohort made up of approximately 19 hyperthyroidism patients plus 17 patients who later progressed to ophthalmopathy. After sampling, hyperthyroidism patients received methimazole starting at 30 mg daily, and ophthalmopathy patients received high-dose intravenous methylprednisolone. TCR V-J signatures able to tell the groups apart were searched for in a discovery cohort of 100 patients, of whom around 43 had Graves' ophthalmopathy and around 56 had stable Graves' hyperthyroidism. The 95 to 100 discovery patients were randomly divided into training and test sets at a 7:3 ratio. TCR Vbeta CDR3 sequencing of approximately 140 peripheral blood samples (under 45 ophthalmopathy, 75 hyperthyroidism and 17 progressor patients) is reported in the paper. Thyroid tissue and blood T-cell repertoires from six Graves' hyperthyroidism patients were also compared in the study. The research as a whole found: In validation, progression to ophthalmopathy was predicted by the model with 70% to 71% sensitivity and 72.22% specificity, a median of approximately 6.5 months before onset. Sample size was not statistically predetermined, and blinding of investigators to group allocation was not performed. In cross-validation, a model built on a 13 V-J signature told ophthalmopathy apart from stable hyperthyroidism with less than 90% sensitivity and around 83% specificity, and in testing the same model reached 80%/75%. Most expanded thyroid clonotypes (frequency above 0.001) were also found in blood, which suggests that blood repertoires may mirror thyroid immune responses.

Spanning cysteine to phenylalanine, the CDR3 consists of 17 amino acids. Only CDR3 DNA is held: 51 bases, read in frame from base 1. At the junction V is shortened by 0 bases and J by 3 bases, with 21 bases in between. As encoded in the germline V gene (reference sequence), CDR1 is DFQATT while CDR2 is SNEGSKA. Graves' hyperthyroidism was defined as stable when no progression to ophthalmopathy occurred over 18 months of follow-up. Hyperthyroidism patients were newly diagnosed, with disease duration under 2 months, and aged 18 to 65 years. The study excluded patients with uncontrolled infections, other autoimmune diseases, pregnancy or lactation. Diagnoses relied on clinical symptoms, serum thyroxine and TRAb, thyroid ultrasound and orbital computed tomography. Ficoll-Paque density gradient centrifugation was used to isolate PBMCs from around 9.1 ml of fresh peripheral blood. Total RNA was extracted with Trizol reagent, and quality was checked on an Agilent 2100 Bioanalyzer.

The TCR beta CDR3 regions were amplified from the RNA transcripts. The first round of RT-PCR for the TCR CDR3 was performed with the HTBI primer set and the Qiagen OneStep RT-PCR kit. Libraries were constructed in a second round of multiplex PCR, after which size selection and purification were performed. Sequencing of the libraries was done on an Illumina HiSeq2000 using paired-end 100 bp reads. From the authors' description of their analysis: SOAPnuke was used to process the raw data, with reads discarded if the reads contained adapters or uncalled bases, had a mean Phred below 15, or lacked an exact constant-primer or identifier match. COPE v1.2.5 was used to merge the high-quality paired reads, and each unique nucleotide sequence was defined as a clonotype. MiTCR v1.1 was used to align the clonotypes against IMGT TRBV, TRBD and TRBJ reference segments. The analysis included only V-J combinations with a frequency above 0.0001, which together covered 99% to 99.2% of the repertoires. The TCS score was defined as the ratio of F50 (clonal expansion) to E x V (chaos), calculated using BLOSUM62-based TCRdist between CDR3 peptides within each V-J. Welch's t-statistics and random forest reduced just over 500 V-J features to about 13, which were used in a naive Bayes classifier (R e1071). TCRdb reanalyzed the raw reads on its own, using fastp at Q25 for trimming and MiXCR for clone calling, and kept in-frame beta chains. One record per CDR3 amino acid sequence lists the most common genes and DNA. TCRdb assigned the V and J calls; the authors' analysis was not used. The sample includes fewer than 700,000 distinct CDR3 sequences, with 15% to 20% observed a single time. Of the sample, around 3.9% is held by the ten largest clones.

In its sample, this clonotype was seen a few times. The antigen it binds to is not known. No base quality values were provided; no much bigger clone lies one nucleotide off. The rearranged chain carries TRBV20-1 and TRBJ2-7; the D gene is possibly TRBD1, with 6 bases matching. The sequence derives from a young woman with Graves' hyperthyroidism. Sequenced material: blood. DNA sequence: TGCAGTGCTAGAGATTACAAATGGGGGCGCGGGCTCTACGAGCAGTACTTC. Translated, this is CSARDYKWGRGLYEQYF.